The 15 T cell receptor beta chains below all came from one sample that was sequenced in a study of blood T cell repertoires in COVID-19. Assay used: immunoSEQ multiplex PCR; TCRdb lists only in-frame clones, some missing. This sample carries roughly 86,000 clones, approximately 83% of them seen once, and the ten largest clones take about 6.3%. The sequencing sample was made of peripheral blood. Receptors were obtained from a man aged 55-75 years with acute or convalescent COVID-19.

The chain employs TRBV7-9 and TRBJ2-1, with 11 bases that match TRBD1. The germline V gene has CDR1 SEHNR and CDR2 FQNEAQ (reference sequence). This CDR3 contains 15 residues. Losses at the gene ends were 4 bases for V and 6 bases for J; bases not matched to a gene: 5. The CDR3 region is CASSWGQGVANEQFF. CDR3 DNA: TGTGCCAGCAGCTGGGGACAGGGGGTGGCCAATGAGCAGTTCTTC.

The chain joins TRBV29-1 to TRBJ1-2; 9 bases line up with TRBD1. Germline trimming cut 4 bases from V and 6 bases from J; bases unmatched to any gene: 6. The CDR3 is made up of 13 amino acids. Germline CDR1 reads SQVTM; CDR2 reads ANQGSEA. The CDR3 region is CSVGSGTGNGYTF. Here the CDR3 DNA reads TGCAGCGTTGGATCCGGGACAGGGAATGGCTACACCTTC.

The chain has TRBV4-3 and TRBJ1-3; D is unresolved. Germline loops: CDR1 LGHNA, CDR2 YSLEER. The CDR3 is 16 amino acids. V lost 0 bases and J 4 bases, leaving 13 bases between the germline ends. The CDR3 is CASSQDRGGLGNTIYF. DNA of the CDR3: TGCGCCAGCAGCCAAGATAGAGGAGGGCTGGGAAACACCATATATTTT.

This chain joins TRBV5-1 and TRBJ1-2; 10 bases are a match to TRBD1. The CDR3 has 15 residues. Looked up from germline, CDR1 is SGHRS and CDR2 is YFSETQ. Trimming removed 2 bases from V and 4 bases from J; junction bases left unmatched: 5. CDR3 bases: TGCGCCAGCAGCTTAGGGACAGGGGAGGGCTATGGCTACACCTTC. It codes for CASSLGTGEGYGYTF.

This clone was counted a single time. This chain uses TRBV6-5 with TRBJ2-4; TRBD1 aligns across 7 bases. The CDR3 length is 14 residues. Per germline, CDR1 MNHEY and CDR2 SVGAGI. V gave up 6 bases and J gave up 8 bases; unmatched junction bases: 10. DNA for the CDR3: TGTGCCAGCAGCGCCTGGACAGGCACGGACATTCAGTACTTC. Its protein is CASSAWTGTDIQYF.

This clone was observed once. V and J are TRBV3-1 (or the pseudogene TRBV3-2) and TRBJ2-1; a weak D match, TRBD2 (5 bases). The germline V gene encodes CDR1 LGHDT and CDR2 YNNKEL (reference sequence). The germline V and J ends were trimmed by 1 base and 0 bases, with 10 bases remaining between them. This CDR3 region has 16 residues. CDR3 in DNA: TGTGCCAGCAGCCAAGCGGTAGGGAGCTCCTACAATGAGCAGTTCTTC. Translating gives CASSQAVGSSYNEQFF.

The J gene is TRBJ2-1, the V gene TRBV29-1; TRBD2 agrees at 7 bases. Germline V gene data show CDR1 as SQVTM and CDR2 as ANQGSEA. This CDR3 region has 14 residues. V lost 4 bases, J lost 1 base, and 4 bases stayed unmatched. The CDR3 spells CSVVQAGSYNEQFF. The CDR3, as DNA: TGCAGCGTTGTACAAGCGGGGTCCTACAATGAGCAGTTCTTC.

The chain joins TRBV2 to TRBJ2-7, with a weak D call TRBD2 (6 bases). This CDR3 spans 12 amino acids. V was trimmed by 7 bases and J by 3 bases, leaving 10 bases between them. Germline values: CDR1 SNHLY, CDR2 FYNNEI. The CDR3 DNA is TGTGCCAGCACCGGGACTGGCTACGAGCAGTACTTC. This sequence encodes CASTGTGYEQYF.

The chain carries TRBV2 and TRBJ1-5, with 8 bases matching TRBD1. Germline values: CDR1 SNHLY, CDR2 FYNNEI. Losses at the gene ends were 4 bases for V and 6 bases for J; bases not matched to a gene: 2. The length of the CDR3 is 13 residues. For the CDR3, the DNA is TGTGCCAGCAGTGTAACAGGGGGTCAGCCCCAGCATTTT. Its protein is CASSVTGGQPQHF.

The rearrangement joins TRBV14 to TRBJ2-1; 7 nucleotides line up with TRBD1. In germline, CDR1 is SGHDN, CDR2 FVKESK. Trimming cost V 3 bases and J 8 bases; bases outside gene matches: 4. This CDR3 has 13 amino acids. The CDR3 loop is CASSHSGGDEQFF. The CDR3 DNA reads as TGTGCCAGCAGCCACTCAGGGGGAGATGAGCAGTTCTTC.

Only a few counts were recorded for this clone. The chain uses TRBV25-1 and TRBJ2-1; no reliable D call. Trimming shortened V by 7 bases and J by 2 bases, and 3 bases separated the two germline ends. The germline CDR1 and CDR2 sequences are MGHDK and SYGVNS. The CDR3 sequence is 11 residues long. The CDR3 nucleotides read TGTGCCAGCACAACCTACAATGAGCAGTTCTTC. As protein: CASTTYNEQFF.

This sequence joins TRBV15 and TRBJ2-7; a possible D gene is TRBD2 (6 bases). The CDR3 has 14 amino acids. Germline V gives CDR1 LNHNV, CDR2 YYDKDF (reference sequence). V gave up 1 base and J gave up 4 bases, with 11 bases separating them. CDR3 nucleotides: TGTGCCACCAGCAGAGCCTCTAGCGATTACGAGCAGTACTTC. Residues: CATSRASSDYEQYF.

The chain uses TRBV19 and TRBJ1-4; TRBD1 matches 9 bases. With 3 bases clipped from V and 4 bases from J, the junction kept 3 bases outside the gene matches. The CDR3 covers 15 residues. Germline lookup yields CDR1 LNHDA and CDR2 SQIVND (reference sequence). The CDR3 DNA reads TGTGCCAGTAGTATCTGGGACAGGGTTAATGAAAAACTGTTTTTT. Its protein product is CASSIWDRVNEKLFF.

This chain uses TRBV7-6 with TRBJ2-3; TRBD1 matches at 11 bases. The V gene end was trimmed by 1 base and the J gene end by 4 bases; junction bases not matched to a gene: 1. Germline CDR1 and CDR2: SGHVS and FNYEAQ. This CDR3 has 15 amino acids. The CDR3 reads CASSLGTGGADTQYF. The CDR3 nucleotides read TGTGCCAGCAGCTTAGGGACAGGGGGCGCAGATACGCAGTATTTT. The full variable domain, completed using reference TRBV7-6 and TRBJ2-3, is GAGVSQSPRYKVTKRGQDVALRCDPISGHVSLYWYRQALGQGPEFLTYFNYEAQQDKSGLPNDRFSAERPEGSISTLTIQRTEQRDSAMYRCASSLGTGGADTQYFGPGTRLTVL.

The chain joins TRBV18 to TRBJ1-2; D gene unclear. The CDR3 loop spans 12 amino acids. Trimming cost V 3 bases and J 8 bases, with 10 bases left between them. CDR1 and CDR2 from the germline V gene are KGHSH and LQKENI. In nucleotides, the CDR3 is TGTGCCAGCTCACCGGGCAGGCCCGGCTACACCTTC. It codes for CASSPGRPGYTF.